Listed here are 4 T cell receptor beta chains from one sample, sequenced in a study of blood T cell repertoires in COVID-19. The assay was immunoSEQ multiplex PCR, and TCRdb's table has in-frame clones only and misses some. The sample records about 170,000 clones, approximately 90% being singletons. The sequenced sample was peripheral blood. The receptors stem from a man aged 18-30 years with active or convalescent COVID-19.

The DNA for the CDR3 is TGTGCCAGCAGCGCAGGGGCGAGCTCCTATAATTCACCCCTCCACTTT. This codes for CASSAGASSYNSPLHF. This sequence joins TRBV2 and TRBJ1-6; TRBD1 is a possible D gene (6 bases). V gave up 6 bases and J gave up 0 bases, with 12 bases separating them. Per the germline V gene, CDR1 is SNHLY and CDR2 is FYNNEI. CDR3 length: 16 amino acids. The full variable domain, rest sourced from reference TRBV2 and TRBJ1-6, is EPEVTQTPSHQVTQMGQEVILRCVPISNHLYFYWYRQILGQKVEFLVSFYNNEISEKSEIFDDQFSVERPDGSNFTLKIRSTKLEDSAMYFCASSAGASSYNSPLHFGNGTRLTVT.

CDR3 coding DNA: TGTGCCAGCAGTGACACGAACTACGAGCAGTACTTC. It specifies CASSDTNYEQYF. This rearrangement joins TRBV12-3 or TRBV12-4 to TRBJ2-7; D not resolved. Trimming took off 5 bases at V and 3 bases at J, with 8 bases between the two ends. The CDR3 sequence is 12 residues long.

This rearrangement joins TRBV18 to TRBJ2-7; 11 bases line up with TRBD2. Trimming took 3 bases from V and 3 from J; bases not matched to a gene: 7. The CDR3 is 16 residues long. The V gene's germline CDR1 is KGHSH and CDR2 LQKENI. CDR3 nucleotide sequence: TGTGCCAGCTCACCTCAGGGACTAGCGGAAGGCTACGAGCAGTACGTC. As protein: CASSPQGLAEGYEQYV.

A single count supports this clone. The chain combines TRBV5-1 with TRBJ2-3; TRBD1 might be the D (6 bases). CDR3 size: 15 residues. CDR1 and CDR2 (germline): SGHRS, YFSETQ. V was clipped by 2 bases and J by 1 base, with 11 bases between them. The CDR3 protein is CASSFLGAGTDTQYF. CDR3 nucleotides: TGCGCCAGCAGCTTTTTGGGGGCCGGCACAGATACGCAGTATTTT.